These 15 T cell receptor beta chains came from one sample sequenced in a study of PD-1 blockade in classical Hodgkin lymphoma. TCRdb's copy holds only in-frame clones and misses some; the assay was immunoSEQ multiplex PCR. The sample consists of roughly 13,000 clones, around 92% of them appearing once. Every one of the patients relapsed after autologous stem cell transplantation (brentuximab vedotin exposure was variable). The sample consisted of peripheral blood mononuclear cells (PBMCs), taken at baseline. The receptors shown here come from a human donor with classical Hodgkin lymphoma.

V usage is TRBV7-9 and J usage is TRBJ1-2; D remains unclear. CDR3 length: 13 residues. Germline assignment: CDR1 SEHNR and CDR2 FQNEAQ (reference sequence). Trimming cost V 2 bases and J 3 bases, with 7 bases left between them. CDR3 nucleotide sequence: TGTGCCAGCAGCTTAAGACGGGACTATGGCTACACCTTC. This sequence encodes CASSLRRDYGYTF.

The chain links TRBV9 to TRBJ2-2; 12 positions agree with TRBD2. Germline CDR1 reads SGDLS; CDR2 reads YYNGEE. The V and J ends lost 4 bases and 0 bases, in that order; junction bases with no gene match: 10. The length of the CDR3 is 19 residues. The CDR3 here is CASSPYWTSGAANTGELFF. The CDR3 nucleotides read TGTGCCAGCAGCCCATACTGGACTAGCGGGGCCGCGAACACCGGGGAGCTGTTTTTT.

J is TRBJ2-7 and V is TRBV11-1, with TRBD1 matching over 7 bases. Germline V CDR1 and CDR2: SGHAT, FQDESV (reference sequence). The CDR3 sequence is 14 residues long. V dropped 5 bases and J dropped 2; count of bases not matched to a gene: 6. CDR3 bases: TGTGCCAGCAGCCGACAGGGCAGAGCCTACGAGCAGTACTTC. Its translation: CASSRQGRAYEQYF. The whole variable domain, filled in from reference TRBV11-1 and TRBJ2-7, reads EAEVAQSPRYKITEKSQAVAFWCDPISGHATLYWYRQILGQGPELLVQFQDESVVDDSQLPKDRFSAERLKGVDSTLKIQPAELGDSAMYLCASSRQGRAYEQYFGPGTRLTVT.

The gene calls are TRBV6-1 and TRBJ2-2, with 8 nucleotides matching TRBD2. This CDR3 region has 15 residues. Germline trimming cut 3 bases from V and 8 bases from J; bases unmatched to any gene: 8. Germline-derived CDR1 and CDR2 are MNHNS and SASEGT. The CDR3 protein is CASSDVSGARGELFF. As DNA, the CDR3 is TGTGCCAGCAGTGATGTTAGCGGGGCCCGAGGGGAGCTGTTTTTT.

The chain uses TRBV6-5 and TRBJ1-1, with a weak D call TRBD1 (5 bases). CDR3 length equals 14 residues. Trimming took 6 bases from V and 0 from J, leaving 11 bases between them. The germline gives CDR1 MNHEY, CDR2 SVGAGI. CDR3 protein: CASSRDSMNTEAFF. Written as DNA, the CDR3 is TGTGCCAGCAGCCGTGACAGTATGAACACTGAAGCTTTCTTT.

The rearrangement uses TRBV18 and TRBJ2-5, with TRBD1 identical over 7 bases. This CDR3 contains 15 residues. CDR1 and CDR2 (germline): KGHSH, LQKENI. After removal of 4 bases from V and 4 bases from J, the junction contained 9 bases not matched to a gene. CDR3 nucleotides: TGTGCCAGCTCACTTCCGTTGACAGGGACAGAGACCCAGTACTTC. Encoded protein: CASSLPLTGTETQYF.

The rearrangement joins TRBV7-2 to TRBJ2-7; no definite D call. The CDR3 runs 12 residues. The V end was cut by 5 bases, the J end by 4 bases, with 9 bases between. Germline V gene lookup returns CDR1 SGHTA and CDR2 FQGNSA. The CDR3 here is CASSRIQYEQYF. The DNA of the CDR3 is TGTGCCAGCAGCCGGATCCAATACGAGCAGTACTTC.

The chain combines TRBV28 with TRBJ2-5; D might be TRBD1 (5 bases). V lost 10 bases and J lost 4, with 13 bases in between. The CDR3 is made up of 12 amino acids. From germline, CDR1 is MDHEN and CDR2 SYDVKM. CDR3: CATLTQGETQYF. The CDR3 DNA reads TGTGCCACCCTGACCCAGGGAGAGACCCAGTACTTC.

In regard to this clone: The same CDR3 can be traced to other DNA sequences in this sample. V gene TRBV5-1 combines with J gene TRBJ2-7; tentative D call: TRBD2 (5 bases). Trimming took off 2 bases at V and 4 bases at J, with 16 bases between the two ends. The CDR3 totals 15 residues. The germline gives CDR1 SGHRS, CDR2 YFSETQ. The CDR3 loop reads CASSLIPGSGYEQYF. In nucleotides, the CDR3 is TGCGCCAGCAGCTTAATTCCGGGGAGTGGATACGAGCAGTACTTC.

The chain recombines TRBV11-3 with TRBJ2-3; no definite D call. Germline CDR1 SGHNT, CDR2 YENEEA. The CDR3 length is 13 residues. Trimming pared 5 bases from V and 1 base from J, leaving 7 bases between. The CDR3 DNA reads TGTGCCAGCAGCGCACGGCGCACAGATACGCAGTATTTT. This codes for CASSARRTDTQYF.

This sequence joins TRBV30 and TRBJ2-7; 10 nucleotides match TRBD1. V lost 3 bases and J lost 2; bases outside the gene matches: 7. Per germline, CDR1 GTSNPN and CDR2 SVGIG (reference sequence). The CDR3 has 15 amino acids. The CDR3 bases are TGTGCCTGGAGCCCGGGACAGGGGTTCCCCTACGAGCAGTACTTC. Its protein is CAWSPGQGFPYEQYF. The full variable domain, its missing parts supplied by reference TRBV30 and TRBJ2-7, is SQTIHQWPATLVQPVGSPLSLECTVEGTSNPNLYWYRQAAGRGLQLLFYSVGIGQISSEVPQNLSASRPQDRQFILSSKKLLLSDSGFYLCAWSPGQGFPYEQYFGPGTRLTVT.

The CDR3 protein is CASSVPPGSPGELFF. CDR3 in DNA: TGTGCCAGCAGCGTCCCACCCGGATCCCCCGGGGAGCTGTTTTTT. The chain employs TRBV7-8 and TRBJ2-2; D is ambiguous. This CDR3 spans 15 amino acids. Germline V gene lookup returns CDR1 SGHVS and CDR2 FQNEAQ. V lost 5 bases and J 6 bases, leaving 16 bases between the germline ends.

The rearrangement joins TRBV7-9 to TRBJ1-2, with a weak D call TRBD1 (6 bases). V was shortened by 1 base and J by 1 base, with 10 bases between the two germline ends. The CDR3 sequence is 15 residues long. Germline values: CDR1 SEHNR, CDR2 FQNEAQ (reference sequence). The CDR3 sequence is CASSLEGGNNYGYTF. The CDR3, as DNA: TGTGCCAGCAGCTTAGAGGGGGGGAATAACTATGGCTACACCTTC.

The gene calls are TRBV5-1 and TRBJ1-1, with unresolved D. The CDR3 spans 18 residues. Trimming took 3 bases from V and 4 from J, leaving 25 bases between them. CDR1 and CDR2 (germline): SGHRS, YFSETQ. CDR3 residues: CASSSRAGIGSVVTEAFF. CDR3 coding DNA: TGCGCCAGCAGCTCCCGGGCTGGGATTGGTTCCGTGGTCACTGAAGCTTTCTTT.

The genes are TRBV5-1 and TRBJ2-3; the match to TRBD2 covers 7 bases. Germline-derived CDR1 and CDR2 are SGHRS and YFSETQ. The CDR3 runs to 14 residues. V shed 4 bases and J 5 bases; nucleotides not matched to a gene: 7. CDR3 protein: CASSPREGGDTQYF. CDR3 nucleotide sequence: TGCGCCAGCAGCCCCAGGGAGGGTGGAGATACGCAGTATTTT.